What follows is one T cell receptor beta chain and its context. CDR1 LGHDT and CDR2 YNNKEL come from the germline V gene (reference sequence). V dropped 4 bases and J dropped 5 bases, with 20 bases sitting between them. The CDR3 runs to 16 residues. This sample stems from a study of blood T cell repertoires in COVID-19. Turning to the study itself: Sites in the United States, Italy and Spain provided acute and convalescent COVID-19 samples. Nucleic acid was either cDNA or gDNA, and it came from T cells, B-cell-depleted T cells, or PBMCs.

In the authors' workflow: Amplification with reference gene primers provided the estimates of nucleated cell counts. The assay was immunoSEQ multiplex PCR, and TCRdb's table has in-frame clones only and misses some. V, J and clone size were drawn from that table, and D and trimming were deduced from the DNA. Here the sample spans some 150,000 clones, approximately 80% being singletons. The sequence was obtained from a woman between 50 and 59 years old with acute or convalescent COVID-19. Sequences were obtained from peripheral blood. The chain uses TRBV3-1 (or the pseudogene TRBV3-2) and TRBJ1-2, with a tentative D call TRBD1 (6 bases). The CDR3 reads CASSRTTGFEGYGYTF. The DNA of the CDR3 is TGTGCCAGCAGCCGGACGACAGGTTTCGAAGGGTATGGCTACACCTTC.